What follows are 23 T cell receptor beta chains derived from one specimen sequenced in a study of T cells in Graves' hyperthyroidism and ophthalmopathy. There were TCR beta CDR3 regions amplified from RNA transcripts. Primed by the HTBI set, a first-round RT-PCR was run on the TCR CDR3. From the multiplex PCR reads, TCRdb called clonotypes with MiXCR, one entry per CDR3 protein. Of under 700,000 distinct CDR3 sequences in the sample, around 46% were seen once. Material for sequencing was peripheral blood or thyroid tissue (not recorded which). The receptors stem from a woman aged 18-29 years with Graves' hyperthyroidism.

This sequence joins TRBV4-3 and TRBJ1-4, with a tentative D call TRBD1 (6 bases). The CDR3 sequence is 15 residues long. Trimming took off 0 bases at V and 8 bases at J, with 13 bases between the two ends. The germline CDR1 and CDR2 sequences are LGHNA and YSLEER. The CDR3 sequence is CASSQEDRVKEKLFF. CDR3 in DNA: TGCGCCAGCAGCCAAGAGGACAGAGTCAAGGAAAAACTGTTTTTT.

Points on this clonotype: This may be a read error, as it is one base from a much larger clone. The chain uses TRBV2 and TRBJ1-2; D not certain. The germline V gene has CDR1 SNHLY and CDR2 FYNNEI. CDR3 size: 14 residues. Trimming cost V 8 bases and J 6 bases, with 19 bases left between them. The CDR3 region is CASPKTRIGNGYTF. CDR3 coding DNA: TGTGCCAGCCCGAAGACCCGGATAGGCAATGGCTACACCTTC.

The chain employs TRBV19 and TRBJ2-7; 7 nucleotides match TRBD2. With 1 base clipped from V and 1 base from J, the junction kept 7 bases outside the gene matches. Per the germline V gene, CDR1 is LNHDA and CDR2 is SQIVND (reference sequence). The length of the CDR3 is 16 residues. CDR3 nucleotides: TGTGCCAGTAGTATAGGAGGCGGGAGTCCGTCCTACGAGCAGTACTTC. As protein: CASSIGGGSPSYEQYF.

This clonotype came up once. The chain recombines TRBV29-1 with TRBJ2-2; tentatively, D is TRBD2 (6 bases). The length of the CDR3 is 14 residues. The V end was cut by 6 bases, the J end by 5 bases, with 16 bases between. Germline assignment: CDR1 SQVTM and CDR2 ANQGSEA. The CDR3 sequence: CSVKPGVGTGELFF. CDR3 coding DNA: TGCAGCGTGAAGCCGGGAGTGGGGACCGGGGAGCTGTTTTTT.

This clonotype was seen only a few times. The CDR3 DNA reads TGTGCCAGCAGCCAAGACAGGGTTACGCCTGAAGCTTTCTTT. Translation gives CASSQDRVTPEAFF. The chain uses TRBV7-9 and TRBJ1-1, with 7 bases lining up with TRBD1. The CDR3 is made up of 14 amino acids. V lost 5 bases and J lost 6; bases outside the gene matches: 9. CDR1 and CDR2 from the germline V gene are SEHNR and FQNEAQ (reference sequence).

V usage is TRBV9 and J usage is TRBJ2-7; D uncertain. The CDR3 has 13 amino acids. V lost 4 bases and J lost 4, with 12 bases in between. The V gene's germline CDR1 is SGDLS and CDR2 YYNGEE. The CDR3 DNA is TGTGCCAGCAGCCCCTCAGTTAGGTACGAGCAGTACTTC. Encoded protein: CASSPSVRYEQYF. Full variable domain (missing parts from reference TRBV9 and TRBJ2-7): DSGVTQTPKHLITATGQRVTLRCSPRSGDLSVYWYQQSLDQGLQFLIQYYNGEERAKGNILERFSAQQFPDLHSELNLSSLELGDSALYFCASSPSVRYEQYFGPGTRLTVT.

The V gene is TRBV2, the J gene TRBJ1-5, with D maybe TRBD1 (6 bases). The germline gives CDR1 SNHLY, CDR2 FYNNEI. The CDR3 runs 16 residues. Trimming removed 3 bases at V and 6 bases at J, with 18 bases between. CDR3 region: CASSEAAGDDGQPQHF. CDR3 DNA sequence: TGTGCCAGCAGTGAGGCGGCAGGGGATGATGGTCAGCCCCAGCATTTT.

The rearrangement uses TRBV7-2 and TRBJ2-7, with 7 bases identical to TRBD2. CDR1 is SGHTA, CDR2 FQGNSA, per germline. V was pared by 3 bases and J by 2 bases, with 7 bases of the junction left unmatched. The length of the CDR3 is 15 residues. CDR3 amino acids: CASSFSQRDPYEQYF. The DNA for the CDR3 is TGTGCCAGCAGCTTTTCCCAGCGGGATCCCTACGAGCAGTACTTC.

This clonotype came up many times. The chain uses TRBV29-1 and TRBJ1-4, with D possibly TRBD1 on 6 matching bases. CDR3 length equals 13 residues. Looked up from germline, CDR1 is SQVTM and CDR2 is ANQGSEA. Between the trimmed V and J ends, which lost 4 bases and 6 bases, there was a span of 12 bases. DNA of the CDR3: TGCAGCGTTGTTGGGGGGCGGGATGAAAAACTGTTTTTT. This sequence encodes CSVVGGRDEKLFF. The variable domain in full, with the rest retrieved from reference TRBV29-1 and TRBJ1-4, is SAVISQKPSRDICQRGTSLTIQCQVDSQVTMMFWYRQQPGQSLTLIATANQGSEATYESGFVIDKFPISRPNLTFSTLTVSNMSPEDSSIYLCSVVGGRDEKLFFGSGTQLSVL.

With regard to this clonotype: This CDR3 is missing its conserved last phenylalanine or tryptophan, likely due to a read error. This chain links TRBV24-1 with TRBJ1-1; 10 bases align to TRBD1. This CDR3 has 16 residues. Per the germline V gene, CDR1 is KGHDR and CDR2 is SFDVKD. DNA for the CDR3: TGTGCCACTAGTGATTCGGGACAGGGGACGAACACTGAAGCTTTCCTT. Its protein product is CATSDSGQGTNTEAFL.

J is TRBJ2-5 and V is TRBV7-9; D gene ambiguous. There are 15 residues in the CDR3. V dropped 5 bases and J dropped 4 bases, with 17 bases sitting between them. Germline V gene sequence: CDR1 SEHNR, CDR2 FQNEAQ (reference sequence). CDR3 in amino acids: CASSRPQTLRETQYF. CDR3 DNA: TGTGCCAGCAGCAGACCCCAGACACTACGAGAGACCCAGTACTTC.

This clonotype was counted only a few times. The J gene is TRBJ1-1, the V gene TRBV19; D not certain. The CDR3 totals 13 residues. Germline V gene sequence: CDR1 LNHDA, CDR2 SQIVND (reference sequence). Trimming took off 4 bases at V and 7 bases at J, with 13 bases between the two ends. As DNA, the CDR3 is TGTGCCAGTAGTAGGGGAGCGCGCGGTGAAGCTTTCTTT. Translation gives CASSRGARGEAFF.

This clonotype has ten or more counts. In nucleotides, the CDR3 is TGCAGCGTTGTGAGCAGCGGCCAAGAGACCCAGTACTTC. Protein product: CSVVSSGQETQYF. The chain combines TRBV29-1 with TRBJ2-5; a weak D match, TRBD2 (5 bases). The V and J ends lost 4 bases and 1 base respectively, with 10 bases between them. The germline CDR1 and CDR2 sequences are SQVTM and ANQGSEA. The CDR3 is 13 amino acids.

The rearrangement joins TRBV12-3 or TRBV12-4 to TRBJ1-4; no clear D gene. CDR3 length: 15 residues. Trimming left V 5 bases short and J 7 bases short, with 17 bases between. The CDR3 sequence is CASSPRAPFSEKLFF. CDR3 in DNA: TGTGCCAGCAGTCCCCGAGCCCCCTTTAGTGAAAAACTGTTTTTT.

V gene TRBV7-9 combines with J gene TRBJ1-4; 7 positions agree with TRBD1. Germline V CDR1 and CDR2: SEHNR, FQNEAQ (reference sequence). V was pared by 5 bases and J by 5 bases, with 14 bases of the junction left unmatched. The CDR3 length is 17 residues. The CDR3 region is CASSGGDSMYPNEKLFF. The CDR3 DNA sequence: TGTGCCAGCAGCGGAGGGGACAGCATGTACCCAAATGAAAAACTGTTTTTT. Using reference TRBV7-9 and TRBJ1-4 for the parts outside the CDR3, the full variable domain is DTGVSQNPRHKITKRGQNVTFRCDPISEHNRLYWYRQTLGQGPEFLTYFQNEAQLEKSRLLSDRFSAERPKGSFSTLEIQRTEQGDSAMYLCASSGGDSMYPNEKLFFGSGTQLSVL.

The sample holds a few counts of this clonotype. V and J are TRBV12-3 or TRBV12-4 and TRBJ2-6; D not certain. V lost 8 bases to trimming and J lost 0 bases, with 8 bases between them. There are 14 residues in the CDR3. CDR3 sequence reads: CASSVTSGANVLTF. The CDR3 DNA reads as TGTGCCAGCTCTGTCACCTCTGGGGCCAACGTCCTGACTTTC.

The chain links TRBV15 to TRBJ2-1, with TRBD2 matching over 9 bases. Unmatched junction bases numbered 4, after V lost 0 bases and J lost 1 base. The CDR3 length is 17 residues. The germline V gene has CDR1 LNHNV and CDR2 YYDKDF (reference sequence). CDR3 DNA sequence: TGTGCCACCAGCAGAGAGCGGGAGGGCCTTTCCTACAATGAGCAGTTCTTC. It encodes CATSREREGLSYNEQFF.

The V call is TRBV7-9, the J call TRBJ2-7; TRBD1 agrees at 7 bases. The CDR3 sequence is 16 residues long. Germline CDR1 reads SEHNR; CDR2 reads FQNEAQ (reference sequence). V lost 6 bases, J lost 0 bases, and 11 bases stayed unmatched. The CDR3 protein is CASSLQSGQISYEQYF. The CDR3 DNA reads TGTGCCAGCAGTTTACAGTCGGGACAGATCTCCTACGAGCAGTACTTC.

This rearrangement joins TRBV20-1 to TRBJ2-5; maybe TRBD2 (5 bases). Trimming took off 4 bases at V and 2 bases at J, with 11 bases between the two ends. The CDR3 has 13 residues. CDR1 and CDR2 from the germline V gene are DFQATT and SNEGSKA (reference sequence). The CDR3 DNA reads TGCAGTGCTACGATTGGGAGTCAAGAGACCCAGTACTTC. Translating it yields CSATIGSQETQYF.

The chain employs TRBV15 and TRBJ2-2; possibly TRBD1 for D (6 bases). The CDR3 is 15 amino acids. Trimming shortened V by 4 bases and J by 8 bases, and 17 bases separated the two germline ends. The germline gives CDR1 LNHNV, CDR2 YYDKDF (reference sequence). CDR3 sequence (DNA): TGTGCCACCAGCAATAGGACAGCCCGGAGGGGGGAGCTGTTTTTT. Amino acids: CATSNRTARRGELFF.

CDR3 nucleotide sequence: TGTGCCACCAGCTCTACAGGGGACACCAATCAGCCCCAGCATTTT. Translation gives CATSSTGDTNQPQHF. This chain joins TRBV24-1 and TRBJ1-5, with TRBD1 matching 7 bases. CDR3 length: 15 amino acids. In germline, CDR1 is KGHDR, CDR2 SFDVKD. V lost 7 bases to trimming and J lost 3 bases; unmatched junction nucleotides: 8.

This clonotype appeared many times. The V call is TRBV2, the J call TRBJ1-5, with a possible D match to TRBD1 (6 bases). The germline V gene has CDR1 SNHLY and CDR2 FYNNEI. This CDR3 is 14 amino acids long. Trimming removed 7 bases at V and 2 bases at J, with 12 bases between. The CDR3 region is CASKDRLGNQPQHF. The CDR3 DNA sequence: TGTGCCAGCAAAGACAGGCTCGGCAATCAGCCCCAGCATTTT.

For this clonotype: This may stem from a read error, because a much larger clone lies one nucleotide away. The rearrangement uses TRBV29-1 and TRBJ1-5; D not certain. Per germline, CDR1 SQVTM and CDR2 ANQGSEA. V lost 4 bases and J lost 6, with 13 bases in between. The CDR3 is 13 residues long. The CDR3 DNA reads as TGCAGCGTTGCGGTCGTTGGCAGTCAGCCCCAGCATTTT. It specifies CSVAVVGSQPQHF. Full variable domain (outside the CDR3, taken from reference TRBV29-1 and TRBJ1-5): SAVISQKPSRDICQRGTSLTIQCQVDSQVTMMFWYRQQPGQSLTLIATANQGSEATYESGFVIDKFPISRPNLTFSTLTVSNMSPEDSSIYLCSVAVVGSQPQHFGDGTRLSIL.